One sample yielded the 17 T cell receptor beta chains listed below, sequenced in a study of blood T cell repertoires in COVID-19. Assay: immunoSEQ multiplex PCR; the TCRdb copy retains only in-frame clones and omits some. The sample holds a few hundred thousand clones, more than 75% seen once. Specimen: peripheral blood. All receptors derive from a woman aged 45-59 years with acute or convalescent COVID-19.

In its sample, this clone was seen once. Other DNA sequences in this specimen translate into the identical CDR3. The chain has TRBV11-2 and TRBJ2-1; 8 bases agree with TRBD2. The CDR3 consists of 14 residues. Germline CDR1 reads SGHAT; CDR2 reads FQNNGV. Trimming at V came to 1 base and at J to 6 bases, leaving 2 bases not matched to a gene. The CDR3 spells CASSLAGGRNEQFF. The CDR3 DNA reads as TGTGCCAGCAGCTTAGCGGGAGGGCGCAATGAGCAGTTCTTC.

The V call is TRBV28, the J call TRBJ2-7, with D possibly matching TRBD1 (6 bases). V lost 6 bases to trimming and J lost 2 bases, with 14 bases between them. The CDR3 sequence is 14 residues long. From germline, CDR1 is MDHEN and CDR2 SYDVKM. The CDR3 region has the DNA TGTGCCAGCAGGACACAGGGACCAACCTACGAGCAGTACTTC. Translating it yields CASRTQGPTYEQYF.

For the CDR3, the DNA is TGTGCCAGCAGTCCTGACCCTCCAGGGACTGAAGCTTTCTTT. Translating it yields CASSPDPPGTEAFF. The rearrangement uses TRBV2 and TRBJ1-1, with D possibly matching TRBD1 (5 bases). V was trimmed by 5 bases and J by 5 bases, leaving 15 bases between them. The CDR3 totals 14 residues. Germline CDR1 SNHLY, CDR2 FYNNEI.

CDR3 sequence: CASSVGAGRRETQYF. For the CDR3, the DNA is TGTGCCAGCAGCGTAGGGGCAGGGAGGAGAGAGACCCAGTACTTC. J is TRBJ2-5 and V is TRBV9; D perhaps matches TRBD2 (6 bases). The CDR3 has 15 residues. With 0 bases removed from V and 4 bases from J, the gap between germline ends came to 13 bases. Per the germline V gene, CDR1 is SGDLS and CDR2 is YYNGEE.

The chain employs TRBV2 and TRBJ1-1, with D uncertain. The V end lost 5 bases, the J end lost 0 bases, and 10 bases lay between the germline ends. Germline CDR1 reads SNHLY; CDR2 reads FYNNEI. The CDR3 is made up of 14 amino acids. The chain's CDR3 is CASSYTAMNTEAFF. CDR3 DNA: TGTGCCAGCAGTTATACAGCCATGAACACTGAAGCTTTCTTT.

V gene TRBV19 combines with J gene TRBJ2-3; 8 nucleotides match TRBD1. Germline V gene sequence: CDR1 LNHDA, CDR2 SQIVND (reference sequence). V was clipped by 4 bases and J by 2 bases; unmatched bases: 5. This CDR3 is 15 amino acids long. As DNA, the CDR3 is TGTGCCAGTAGTAACAGGGGGAAACTCACAGATACGCAGTATTTT. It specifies CASSNRGKLTDTQYF.

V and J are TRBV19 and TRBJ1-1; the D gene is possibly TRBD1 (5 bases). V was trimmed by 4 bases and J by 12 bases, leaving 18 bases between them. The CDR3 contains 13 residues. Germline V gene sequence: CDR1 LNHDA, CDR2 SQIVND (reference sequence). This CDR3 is CASSTDTKRQTFF. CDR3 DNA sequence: TGTGCCAGTAGTACGGACACGAAACGGCAAACTTTCTTT.

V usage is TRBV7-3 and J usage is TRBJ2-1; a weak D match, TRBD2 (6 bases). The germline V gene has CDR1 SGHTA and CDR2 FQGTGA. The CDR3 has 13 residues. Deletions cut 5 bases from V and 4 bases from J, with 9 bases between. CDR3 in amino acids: CASSRGLYNEQFF. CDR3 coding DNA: TGTGCCAGCAGCAGGGGACTTTACAATGAGCAGTTCTTC.

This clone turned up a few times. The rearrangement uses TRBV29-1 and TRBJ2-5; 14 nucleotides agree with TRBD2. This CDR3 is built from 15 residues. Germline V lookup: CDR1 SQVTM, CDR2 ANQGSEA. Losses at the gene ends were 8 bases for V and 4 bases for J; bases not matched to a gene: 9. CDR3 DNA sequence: TGCAGCTCCCGGACTAGCGGGGGGCCGAGAGAGACCCAGTACTTC. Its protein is CSSRTSGGPRETQYF.

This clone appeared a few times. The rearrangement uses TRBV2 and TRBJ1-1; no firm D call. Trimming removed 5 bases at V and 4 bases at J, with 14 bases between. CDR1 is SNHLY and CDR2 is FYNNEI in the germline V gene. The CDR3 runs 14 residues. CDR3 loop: CASSKEGSSTEAFF. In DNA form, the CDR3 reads TGTGCCAGCAGTAAGGAGGGATCGAGCACTGAAGCTTTCTTT.

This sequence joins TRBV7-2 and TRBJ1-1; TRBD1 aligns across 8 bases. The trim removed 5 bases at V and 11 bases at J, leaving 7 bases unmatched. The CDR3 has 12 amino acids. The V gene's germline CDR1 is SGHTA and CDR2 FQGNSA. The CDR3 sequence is CASSLTGAYAFF. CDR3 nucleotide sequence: TGTGCCAGCAGCCTGACAGGGGCCTATGCTTTCTTT. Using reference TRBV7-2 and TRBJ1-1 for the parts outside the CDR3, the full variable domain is GAGVSQSPSNKVTEKGKDVELRCDPISGHTALYWYRQSLGQGLEFLIYFQGNSAPDKSGLPSDRFSAERTGGSVSTLTIQRTQQEDSAVYLCASSLTGAYAFFGQGTRLTVV.

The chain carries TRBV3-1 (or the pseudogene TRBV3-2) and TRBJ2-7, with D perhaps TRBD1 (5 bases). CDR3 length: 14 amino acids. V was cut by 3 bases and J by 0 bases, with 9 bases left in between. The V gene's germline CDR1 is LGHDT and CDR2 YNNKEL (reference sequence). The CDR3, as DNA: TGTGCCAGCAGCCAGTCCAGGGACTCCTACGAGCAGTACTTC. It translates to CASSQSRDSYEQYF.

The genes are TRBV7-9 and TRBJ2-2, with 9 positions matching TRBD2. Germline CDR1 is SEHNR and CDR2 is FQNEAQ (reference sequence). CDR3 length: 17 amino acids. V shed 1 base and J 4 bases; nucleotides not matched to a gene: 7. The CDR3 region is CASSLVLAGSSTGELFF. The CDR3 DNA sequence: TGTGCCAGCAGCTTAGTTCTAGCGGGATCGAGCACCGGGGAGCTGTTTTTT.

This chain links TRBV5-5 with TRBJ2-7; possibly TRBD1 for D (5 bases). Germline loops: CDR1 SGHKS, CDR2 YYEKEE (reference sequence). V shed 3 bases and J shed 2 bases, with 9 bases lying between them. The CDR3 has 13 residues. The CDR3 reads CASSSDTTYEQYF. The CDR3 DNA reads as TGTGCCAGCAGCTCGGACACGACCTACGAGCAGTACTTC.

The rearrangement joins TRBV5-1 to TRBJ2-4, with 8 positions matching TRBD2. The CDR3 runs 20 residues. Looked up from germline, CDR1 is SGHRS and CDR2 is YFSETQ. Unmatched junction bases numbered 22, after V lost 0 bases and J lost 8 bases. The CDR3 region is CASSLDGAGAPELFRDIQYF. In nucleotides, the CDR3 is TGCGCCAGCAGCTTGGATGGAGCGGGGGCCCCCGAGTTGTTCAGGGACATTCAGTACTTC.

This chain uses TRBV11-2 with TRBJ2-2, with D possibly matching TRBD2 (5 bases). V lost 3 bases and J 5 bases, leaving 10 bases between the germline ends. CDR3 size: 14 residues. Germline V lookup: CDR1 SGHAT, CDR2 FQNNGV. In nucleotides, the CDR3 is TGTGCCAGCAGCTTTGAGGGCCGTACCGGGGAGCTGTTTTTT. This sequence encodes CASSFEGRTGELFF.

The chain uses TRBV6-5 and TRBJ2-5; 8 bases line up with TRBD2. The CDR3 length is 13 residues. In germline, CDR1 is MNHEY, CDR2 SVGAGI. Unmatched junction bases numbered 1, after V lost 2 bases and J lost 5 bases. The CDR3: CASSYQRGETQYF. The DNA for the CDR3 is TGTGCCAGCAGTTACCAGCGGGGGGAGACCCAGTACTTC.